The clone carrying this T cell receptor (beta chain) was observed a few times. The data were taken from a study of T-cell memory formation after mild COVID-19. CDR1 and CDR2 (germline): LNHNV, YYDKDF (reference sequence). The J segment lost 4 bases and the V segment lost 0 bases, leaving 6 bases of the junction unmatched. This CDR3 has 17 amino acids. A single record per CDR3 protein comes from TCRdb applying MiXCR to the 5' RACE reads. The data hold roughly 600,000 distinct CDR3 sequences, with about a sixth observed a single time. The rearrangement joins TRBV15 to TRBJ1-3, with TRBD1 identical over 10 bases. The source of this sequence is an adult woman who had mild COVID-19 (a few samples of this study predate the infection). Cell type and time point are not known. Sequencing was done on a sample of PBMCs or a T cell subset sorted from them (not recorded which). The CDR3: CATSRDSGQGLGNTIYF. CDR3 bases: TGTGCCACCAGCAGAGACTCGGGACAGGGGCTAGGAAACACCATATATTTT.